Following are 31 T cell receptor beta chains from one sample sequenced in a study of CD8+ T cells in alopecia areata. The sample's treatment: oral pan-JAK inhibitor, 5-10 mg twice daily. Reverse transcribed after extraction, RNA yielded cDNA as the sequencing template. Sequenced by immunoSEQ multiplex PCR; TCRdb stores in-frame clones only, minus some. The table includes hundreds of thousands of clones, approximately 67% detected once. The specimen comprised CD4+ T cells sorted from blood, sampled at week 44, from a patient treated with tofacitinib. The receptors come from a human donor with alopecia areata.

The V and J genes are TRBV2 and TRBJ2-7; a possible D gene is TRBD1 (6 bases). CDR3 length: 14 residues. Trimming took off 6 bases at V and 1 base at J, with 13 bases between the two ends. Germline V gives CDR1 SNHLY, CDR2 FYNNEI. CDR3 amino acids: CASRMTGLSYEQYF. The DNA for the CDR3 is TGTGCCAGCAGGATGACAGGATTATCCTACGAGCAGTACTTC.

This clone has only a few counts. This chain uses TRBV27 with TRBJ1-5; TRBD1 agrees at 9 bases. CDR1 is MNHEY, CDR2 SMNVEV, per germline (reference sequence). V lost 6 bases to trimming and J lost 2 bases; unmatched junction nucleotides: 14. The CDR3 sequence is 18 residues long. The CDR3 loop reads CASSSMGTGYGGNQPQHF. CDR3 coding DNA: TGTGCCAGCAGCTCAATGGGGACAGGGTACGGTGGCAATCAGCCCCAGCATTTT.

The chain links TRBV6-5 to TRBJ2-5; 9 bases fit TRBD2. The germline V gene has CDR1 MNHEY and CDR2 SVGAGI. After removal of 2 bases from V and 4 bases from J, the junction contained 8 bases not matched to a gene. The CDR3 has 16 residues. The CDR3 loop reads CASSYVHLAGLETQYF. The CDR3 region has the DNA TGTGCCAGCAGTTACGTCCACCTAGCGGGGTTAGAGACCCAGTACTTC.

As DNA, the CDR3 is TGTGCCAGTAGTATATTGGCAGGGAGGTCCTACGAGCAGTACTTC. Its protein is CASSILAGRSYEQYF. The rearrangement joins TRBV19 to TRBJ2-7, with D possibly being TRBD2 (6 bases). The ends were cut back, 2 bases at V and 1 base at J, with 12 bases in the middle. CDR1 and CDR2 from the germline V gene are LNHDA and SQIVND (reference sequence). The CDR3 runs 15 residues.

This chain links TRBV5-1 with TRBJ1-6, with D unresolved. The CDR3 is made up of 15 amino acids. CDR1 is SGHRS and CDR2 is YFSETQ in the germline V gene. The V and J ends lost 4 bases and 7 bases respectively, with 15 bases between them. The CDR3 bases are TGCGCCAGCAGCCATGTGTCCAGAGAGAATTCACCCCTCCACTTT. Translated: CASSHVSRENSPLHF.

The CDR3 region has the DNA TGCGCCAGCCTTATTGGGCAGCGCTATGGCTACACCTTC. This sequence encodes CASLIGQRYGYTF. V usage is TRBV5-1 and J usage is TRBJ1-2; D is ambiguous. Germline V lookup: CDR1 SGHRS, CDR2 YFSETQ. Deletions cut 7 bases from V and 4 bases from J, with 14 bases between. The CDR3 has 13 amino acids. The whole variable domain, remainder taken from reference TRBV5-1 and TRBJ1-2, is KAGVTQTPRYLIKTRGQQVTLSCSPISGHRSVSWYQQTPGQGLQFLFEYFSETQRNKGNFPGRFSGRQFSNSRSEMNVSTLELGDSALYLCASLIGQRYGYTFGSGTRLTVV.

This chain connects TRBV9 to TRBJ1-1; 8 bases map to TRBD1. CDR1 and CDR2 from the germline V gene are SGDLS and YYNGEE. The CDR3 consists of 15 residues. Trimming removed 2 bases from V and 4 bases from J; junction bases left unmatched: 7. CDR3 in amino acids: CASSVTTGAGTEAFF. The DNA for the CDR3 is TGTGCCAGCAGCGTCACGACAGGGGCTGGCACTGAAGCTTTCTTT.

The chain has TRBV2 and TRBJ1-6, with D possibly being TRBD1 (6 bases). Germline CDR1 SNHLY, CDR2 FYNNEI. Between the trimmed V and J ends, which lost 0 bases and 9 bases, there was a span of 27 bases. The CDR3 runs 20 residues. The CDR3 reads CASSEALRRQAWGMGSPLHF. The CDR3, as DNA: TGTGCCAGCAGTGAAGCGCTCCGTAGACAGGCCTGGGGGATGGGTTCACCCCTCCACTTT.

The chain links TRBV5-1 to TRBJ2-6, with D unclear. Germline V gives CDR1 SGHRS, CDR2 YFSETQ. The CDR3 contains 15 residues. V was shortened by 5 bases and J by 4 bases, with 13 bases between the two germline ends. For the CDR3, the DNA is TGCGCCAGCAGAATGAGTCCGGCGGGGGCCAACGTCCTGACTTTC. Amino acid sequence: CASRMSPAGANVLTF.

This clone came up a few times. The V call is TRBV7-2, the J call TRBJ1-2, with a weak D call TRBD1 (5 bases). Trimming took 2 bases from V and 0 from J, leaving 13 bases between them. CDR3 length: 16 amino acids. Per germline, CDR1 SGHTA and CDR2 FQGNSA. For the CDR3, the DNA is TGTGCCAGCAGCTTAAACAGGCTCAATTCTAACTATGGCTACACCTTC. It specifies CASSLNRLNSNYGYTF.

This clone was detected only a few times. The chain joins TRBV9 to TRBJ2-7; TRBD1 agrees at 10 bases. This CDR3 comprises 15 residues. Germline V gene data show CDR1 as SGDLS and CDR2 as YYNGEE. The V and J ends lost 4 bases and 2 bases, in that order; junction bases with no gene match: 6. CDR3: CASSPGTGATYEQYF. The CDR3 DNA reads TGTGCCAGCAGCCCCGGGACAGGGGCGACCTACGAGCAGTACTTC.

The chain employs TRBV30 and TRBJ2-7; no clear D gene. The CDR3 is 13 residues long. Between the trimmed V and J ends, which lost 5 bases and 6 bases, there was a span of 17 bases. The V gene's germline CDR1 is GTSNPN and CDR2 SVGIG (reference sequence). The CDR3: CAWATPLPLEQYF. Written as DNA, the CDR3 is TGTGCCTGGGCCACCCCGCTGCCGCTCGAGCAGTACTTC.

This chain uses TRBV5-1 with TRBJ2-5, with 12 bases matching TRBD1. The germline gives CDR1 SGHRS, CDR2 YFSETQ. V shed 4 bases and J 5 bases; nucleotides not matched to a gene: 6. CDR3 length equals 15 residues. The CDR3 spells CASSQGQGAIETQYF. The CDR3 DNA reads TGCGCCAGCAGCCAGGGACAGGGGGCTATTGAGACCCAGTACTTC.

J is TRBJ1-4 and V is TRBV20-1; D is ambiguous. Germline CDR1 is DFQATT and CDR2 is SNEGSKA (reference sequence). Trimming pared 3 bases from V and 5 bases from J, leaving 4 bases between. The CDR3 spans 11 residues. CDR3: CSARVNEKLFF. CDR3 nucleotide sequence: TGCAGTGCTAGGGTGAATGAAAAACTGTTTTTT.

This clone was detected only once. The rearrangement uses TRBV30 and TRBJ2-1; 10 bases fit TRBD2. The junction had 6 bases not matched to a gene; V was cut back by 5 bases and J by 5 bases. Germline CDR1 is GTSNPN and CDR2 is SVGIG (reference sequence). This CDR3 comprises 14 residues. The CDR3 nucleotides are TGTGCCTGGGGAGATAGCGGGGGGAACAATGAGCAGTTCTTC. Its translation: CAWGDSGGNNEQFF.

The gene calls are TRBV2 and TRBJ1-5; the D gene is possibly TRBD1 (6 bases). This CDR3 region has 13 residues. The V and J ends lost 7 bases and 6 bases respectively, with 13 bases between them. Germline V gives CDR1 SNHLY, CDR2 FYNNEI. CDR3 sequence (DNA): TGTGCCAGCATGAGCAGGGGCGGTCAGCCCCAGCATTTT. It translates to CASMSRGGQPQHF.

The rearrangement uses TRBV29-1 and TRBJ2-5, with D possibly matching TRBD2 (5 bases). CDR3 length equals 11 residues. The V and J ends lost 7 bases and 5 bases respectively, with 11 bases between them. Germline V lookup: CDR1 SQVTM, CDR2 ANQGSEA. In DNA form, the CDR3 reads TGCAGCGCCGAGGGCGGGGAGACCCAGTACTTC. Translated, it gives CSAEGGETQYF.

J is TRBJ2-7 and V is TRBV7-2, with 11 bases matching TRBD2. The CDR3 runs to 15 residues. Losses at the gene ends were 5 bases for V and 7 bases for J; bases not matched to a gene: 10. Germline CDR1 and CDR2: SGHTA and FQGNSA. DNA of the CDR3: TGTGCCAGCAGCACCCGTAGCGGGGGGGCTGTTGAGCAGTACTTC. It codes for CASSTRSGGAVEQYF.

The chain has TRBV7-2 and TRBJ1-5, with TRBD1 identical over 7 bases. V shed 5 bases and J 3 bases; nucleotides not matched to a gene: 7. Germline loops: CDR1 SGHTA, CDR2 FQGNSA. This CDR3 region has 15 residues. The CDR3 bases are TGTGCCAGCAGCGACCAGACAGGGCCCAATCAGCCCCAGCATTTT. Protein sequence: CASSDQTGPNQPQHF.

This clone was found once. The chain recombines TRBV7-2 with TRBJ2-3, with TRBD1 matching over 7 bases. The germline gives CDR1 SGHTA, CDR2 FQGNSA. The CDR3 is 15 amino acids. Trimming cost V 1 base and J 1 base; bases outside gene matches: 2. The CDR3 reads CASSLVGTGTDTQYF. The DNA for the CDR3 is TGTGCCAGCAGCTTAGTTGGGACAGGCACAGATACGCAGTATTTT.

The chain couples TRBV29-1 to TRBJ1-1; D gene ambiguous. The germline CDR1 and CDR2 sequences are SQVTM and ANQGSEA. This CDR3 is 14 amino acids long. Trimming took off 6 bases at V and 3 bases at J, with 17 bases between the two ends. The CDR3 loop reads CSVRSVLRDTEAFF. CDR3 coding DNA: TGCAGCGTGCGTAGCGTCCTTCGGGACACTGAAGCTTTCTTT.

This clone occurred a few times. The chain combines TRBV5-4 with TRBJ1-1; 8 bases match TRBD1. The length of the CDR3 is 15 residues. Per germline, CDR1 SGHNT and CDR2 YYREEE (reference sequence). Losses at the gene ends were 6 bases for V and 4 bases for J; bases not matched to a gene: 11. The CDR3 DNA sequence: TGTGCCAGCAACTCATGGATCGACAGGGGCACTGAAGCTTTCTTT. Translating gives CASNSWIDRGTEAFF.

V and J are TRBV29-1 and TRBJ1-1; D is unresolved. The CDR3 contains 13 residues. V was trimmed by 8 bases and J by 1 base, leaving 14 bases between them. CDR1 and CDR2 from the germline V gene are SQVTM and ANQGSEA. For the CDR3, the DNA is TGCAGCTCTCTGGACCCAGGGAACACTGAAGCTTTCTTT. It translates to CSSLDPGNTEAFF.

The genes are TRBV19 and TRBJ1-1; perhaps TRBD1 as D (5 bases). The V and J ends lost 4 bases and 4 bases respectively, with 13 bases between them. Looked up from germline, CDR1 is LNHDA and CDR2 is SQIVND (reference sequence). This CDR3 comprises 14 residues. CDR3 sequence (DNA): TGTGCCAGTAGTACGGGGGACCCGGGCACTGAAGCTTTCTTT. The encoded protein is CASSTGDPGTEAFF.

The chain recombines TRBV25-1 with TRBJ2-3, with no clear D. V was cut by 7 bases and J by 6 bases, with 8 bases left in between. CDR1 and CDR2 from the germline V gene are MGHDK and SYGVNS. The CDR3 consists of 11 residues. The CDR3 DNA reads as TGTGCCAGCACCTTAGGTGATACGCAGTATTTT. Residues: CASTLGDTQYF.

A few counts support this clone. The chain has TRBV5-1 and TRBJ1-1, with D possibly matching TRBD1 (6 bases). V lost 6 bases and J lost 1, with 13 bases in between. CDR1 is SGHRS and CDR2 is YFSETQ in the germline V gene. The CDR3 runs to 14 residues. This CDR3 is CASTQDRTNTEAFF. Here the CDR3 DNA reads TGCGCCAGCACCCAGGACAGAACGAACACTGAAGCTTTCTTT.

The DNA for the CDR3 is TGTGCCAGCATGGGGAGGACACCCCTCCACTTT. Residues: CASMGRTPLHF. This chain connects TRBV2 to TRBJ1-6, with unresolved D. Trimming removed 7 bases from V and 11 bases from J, with 9 bases in between. This CDR3 has 11 residues. The germline CDR1 and CDR2 sequences are SNHLY and FYNNEI.

This chain connects TRBV9 to TRBJ2-7; tentative D call: TRBD1 (6 bases). This CDR3 spans 14 amino acids. Trimming removed 0 bases at V and 2 bases at J, with 9 bases between. Germline lookup yields CDR1 SGDLS and CDR2 YYNGEE. The CDR3 region has the DNA TGTGCCAGCAGCGTAGCCGGGGACACCTACGAGCAGTACTTC. Translating gives CASSVAGDTYEQYF.

The chain combines TRBV20-1 with TRBJ1-1; D is uncertain. V lost 7 bases and J 10 bases, leaving 16 bases between the germline ends. This CDR3 region has 11 residues. Per germline, CDR1 DFQATT and CDR2 SNEGSKA (reference sequence). CDR3 bases: TGCAGTGGCGCCCGGCCCGAGAGAGCTTTCTTT. Translating gives CSGARPERAFF.

Comments on this clone: Other DNA sequences of this sample code for an identical CDR3. The V gene is TRBV18, the J gene TRBJ2-3, with D perhaps matching TRBD1 or TRBD2 (5 bases each). CDR3 length: 12 amino acids. Trimming removed 3 bases at V and 6 bases at J, with 7 bases between. Germline CDR1 KGHSH, CDR2 LQKENI. The CDR3: CASSPEGDTQYF. The CDR3 region has the DNA TGTGCCAGCTCACCTGAGGGGGATACGCAGTATTTT.

CDR3 bases: TGTGCCTGGAGAGTCTCTGGGGCCAACGTCCTGACTTTC. It encodes CAWRVSGANVLTF. The chain uses TRBV30 and TRBJ2-6; D is ambiguous. Trimming left V 3 bases short and J 0 bases short, with 3 bases between. The CDR3 is 13 amino acids. Looked up from germline, CDR1 is GTSNPN and CDR2 is SVGIG (reference sequence). Full variable domain (outside the CDR3, taken from reference TRBV30 and TRBJ2-6): SQTIHQWPATLVQPVGSPLSLECTVEGTSNPNLYWYRQAAGRGLQLLFYSVGIGQISSEVPQNLSASRPQDRQFILSSKKLLLSDSGFYLCAWRVSGANVLTFGAGSRLTVL.